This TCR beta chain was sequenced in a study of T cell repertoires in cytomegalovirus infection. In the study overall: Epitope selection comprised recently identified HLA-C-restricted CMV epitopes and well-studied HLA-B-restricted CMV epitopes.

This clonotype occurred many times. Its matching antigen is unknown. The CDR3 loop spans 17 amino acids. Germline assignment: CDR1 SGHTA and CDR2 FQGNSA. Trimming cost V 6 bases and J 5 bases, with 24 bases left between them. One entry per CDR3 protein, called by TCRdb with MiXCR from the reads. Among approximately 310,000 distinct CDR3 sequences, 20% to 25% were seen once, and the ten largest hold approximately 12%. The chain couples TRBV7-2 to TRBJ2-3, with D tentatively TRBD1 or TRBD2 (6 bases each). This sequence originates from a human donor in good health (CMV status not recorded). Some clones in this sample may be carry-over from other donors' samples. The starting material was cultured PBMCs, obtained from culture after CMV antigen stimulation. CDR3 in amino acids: CASSLAFWGAAGDTQYF. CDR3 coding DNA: TGTGCCAGCAGTCTCGCGTTTTGGGGGGCAGCGGGAGATACGCAGTATTTT.